The rows below give T cell receptor beta chains drawn from one sample of a study of molecular identifiers for immune sequencing clone quantification. TCRdb re-called the PCR reads through MiXCR, storing one row per CDR3 protein. This table holds a few hundred thousand distinct CDR3 sequences, around 23% found once. Specimen: naive CD8+ T cells from blood, with Jurkat cell RNA spiked in. The source is a human donor in good health. Some libraries in this study had Jurkat cell RNA spiked in. The CDR3 runs from the conserved cysteine through the conserved F or W. The D gene is left open where the match is weak. Rows give clone size only sometimes, using once, few, many, or a class for an expanded clone.

CDR3 DNA: TGTGCCACCAGCAGAGAGCGGCACGTGGGCTCCCCGCAGTATTTT; CDR3 protein: CATSRERHVGSPQYF; V gene: TRBV15; J gene: TRBJ2-3; clone size: many; D gene: NA
CDR3 DNA: TGTGCCACCAGTGGGGTGGGACGAGCCCTCACAGATACGCAGTATTTT; CDR3 protein: CATSGVGRALTDTQYF; V gene: TRBV24-1; J gene: TRBJ2-3; clone size: NA; D gene: NA
CDR3 DNA: TGTGCCAGCCGCGCCCAAGGGGTTGCGGGTGACATTCAGTACTTC; CDR3 protein: CASRAQGVAGDIQYF; V gene: TRBV5-8; J gene: TRBJ2-4; clone size: NA; D gene: NA
CDR3 DNA: TGTGCCAGGAGCTCCCCTCTAGCGGGGGGGGAGCAGTTCTTC; CDR3 protein: CARSSPLAGGEQFF; V gene: TRBV7-9; J gene: TRBJ2-1; clone size: NA; D gene: TRBD2
CDR3 DNA: TGTGCCCGCTCCCCCCCGGCCGATACGCAGTATTTT; CDR3 protein: CARSPPADTQYF; V gene: TRBV18; J gene: TRBJ2-3; clone size: NA; D gene: NA
CDR3 DNA: TGTGCCAGCAGCATAGCGACTAGCGGTAACTACGAGCAGTACTTC; CDR3 protein: CASSIATSGNYEQYF; V gene: TRBV7-6; J gene: TRBJ2-7; clone size: NA; D gene: TRBD2
CDR3 DNA: TGCGCCAGCAGCATAAAACAGGGTTCTGGGGCCAACGTCCTGACTTTC; CDR3 protein: CASSIKQGSGANVLTF; V gene: TRBV5-1; J gene: TRBJ2-6; clone size: many; D gene: NA
CDR3 DNA: TGTGCCAGCAGCAAAGTGACTAGCGGGGTAGGAGATGAGCAGTTCTTC; CDR3 protein: CASSKVTSGVGDEQFF; V gene: TRBV7-6; J gene: TRBJ2-1; clone size: few; D gene: TRBD2
CDR3 DNA: TGTGCCAGCAGTCCCTACCCACCAGAGTCCTACGAGCAGTACTTC; CDR3 protein: CASSPYPPESYEQYF; V gene: TRBV27; J gene: TRBJ2-7; clone size: few; D gene: NA
CDR3 DNA: TGTGCCAGCAGCCCGGGCAGCGTCTTGTACGAGCAGTACTTC; CDR3 protein: CASSPGSVLYEQYF; V gene: TRBV5-8; J gene: TRBJ2-7; clone size: few; D gene: NA
CDR3 DNA: TGTGCCAGCAGTGAGGGACAGAGCTCCTATAATTCACCCCTCCACTTT; CDR3 protein: CASSEGQSSYNSPLHF; V gene: TRBV2; J gene: TRBJ1-6; clone size: NA; D gene: TRBD1
CDR3 DNA: TGCGCCAGCAGCCCCGCCCGGGCAGTAACCTACGAGGTGGACTTC; CDR3 protein: CASSPARAVTYEVDF; V gene: TRBV4-1; J gene: TRBJ2-7; clone size: many; D gene: NA
CDR3 DNA: TGTGCCACCAGTGAGGCTCCTAGCGGGGGTTACAATGAGCAGTTCTTC; CDR3 protein: CATSEAPSGGYNEQFF; V gene: TRBV24-1; J gene: TRBJ2-1; clone size: NA; D gene: TRBD2
CDR3 DNA: TGTGCCAGTAGTATTCTAGCGGGAGGGAATGAGCAGTTCTTC; CDR3 protein: CASSILAGGNEQFF; V gene: TRBV19; J gene: TRBJ2-1; clone size: few; D gene: TRBD2
CDR3 DNA: TGTGCCAGCAGTTTAACCCGGACAGCCTACAATGAGCAGTTCTTC; CDR3 protein: CASSLTRTAYNEQFF; V gene: TRBV27; J gene: TRBJ2-1; clone size: NA; D gene: NA
CDR3 DNA: TGTGCCAGCAGTTTATTGGGGGTCGCCGGGACAAGCTATAACTATGGCTACACCTTC; CDR3 protein: CASSLLGVAGTSYNYGYTF; V gene: TRBV27; J gene: TRBJ1-2; clone size: NA; D gene: NA